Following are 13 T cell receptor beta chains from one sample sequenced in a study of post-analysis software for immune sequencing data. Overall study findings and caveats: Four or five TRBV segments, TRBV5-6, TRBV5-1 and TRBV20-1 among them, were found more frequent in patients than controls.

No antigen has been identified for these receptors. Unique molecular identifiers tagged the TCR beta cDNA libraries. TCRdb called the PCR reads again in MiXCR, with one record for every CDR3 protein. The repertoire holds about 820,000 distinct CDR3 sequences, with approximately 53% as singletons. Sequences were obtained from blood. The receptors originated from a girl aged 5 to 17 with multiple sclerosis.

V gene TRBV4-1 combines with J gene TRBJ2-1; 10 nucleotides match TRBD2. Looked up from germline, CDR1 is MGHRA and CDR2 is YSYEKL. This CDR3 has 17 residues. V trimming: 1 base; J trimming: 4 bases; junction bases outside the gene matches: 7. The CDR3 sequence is CASSQVPAGGQYNEQFF. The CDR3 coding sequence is TGCGCCAGCAGCCAAGTCCCAGCGGGAGGGCAGTACAATGAGCAGTTCTTC.

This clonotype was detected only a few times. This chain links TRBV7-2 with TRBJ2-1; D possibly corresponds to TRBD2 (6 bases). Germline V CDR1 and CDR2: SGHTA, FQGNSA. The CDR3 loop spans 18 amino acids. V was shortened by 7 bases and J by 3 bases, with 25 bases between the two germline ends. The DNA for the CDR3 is TGTGCCAGCATCCTTACAAGTGGTAGGGAGGCGTTCTACAATGAGCAGTTCTTC. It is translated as CASILTSGREAFYNEQFF. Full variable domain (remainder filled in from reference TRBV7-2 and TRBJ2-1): GAGVSQSPSNKVTEKGKDVELRCDPISGHTALYWYRQSLGQGLEFLIYFQGNSAPDKSGLPSDRFSAERTGGSVSTLTIQRTQQEDSAVYLCASILTSGREAFYNEQFFGPGTRLTVL.

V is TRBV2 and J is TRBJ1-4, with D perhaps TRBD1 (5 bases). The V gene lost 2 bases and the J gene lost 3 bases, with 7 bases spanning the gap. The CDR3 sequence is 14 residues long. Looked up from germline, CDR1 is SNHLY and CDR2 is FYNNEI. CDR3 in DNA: TGTGCCAGCAGTGAACCAGGGTCTAATGAAAAACTGTTTTTT. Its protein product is CASSEPGSNEKLFF.

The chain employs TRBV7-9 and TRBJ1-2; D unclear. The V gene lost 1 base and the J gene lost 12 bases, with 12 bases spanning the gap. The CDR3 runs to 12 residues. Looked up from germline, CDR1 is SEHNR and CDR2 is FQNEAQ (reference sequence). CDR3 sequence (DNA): TGTGCCAGCAGCTTAGGGTCAGGACCCCACACCTTC. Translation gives CASSLGSGPHTF. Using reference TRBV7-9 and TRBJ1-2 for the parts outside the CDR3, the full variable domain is DTGVSQNPRHKITKRGQNVTFRCDPISEHNRLYWYRQTLGQGPEFLTYFQNEAQLEKSRLLSDRFSAERPKGSFSTLEIQRTEQGDSAMYLCASSLGSGPHTFGSGTRLTVV.

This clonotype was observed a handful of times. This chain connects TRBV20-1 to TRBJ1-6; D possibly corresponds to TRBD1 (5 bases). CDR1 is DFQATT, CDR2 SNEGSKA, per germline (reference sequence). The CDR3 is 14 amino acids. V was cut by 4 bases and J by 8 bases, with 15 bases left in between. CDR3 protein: CSATQTVVDSPLHF. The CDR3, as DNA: TGCAGTGCTACGCAGACAGTCGTCGATTCACCCCTCCACTTT.

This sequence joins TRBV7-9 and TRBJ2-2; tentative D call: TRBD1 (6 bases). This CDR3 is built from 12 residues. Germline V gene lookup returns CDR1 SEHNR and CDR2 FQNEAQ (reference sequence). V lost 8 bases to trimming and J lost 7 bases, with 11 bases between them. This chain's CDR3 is CASRRGIGELFF. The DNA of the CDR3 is TGTGCCAGCCGCAGGGGTATCGGGGAGCTGTTTTTT. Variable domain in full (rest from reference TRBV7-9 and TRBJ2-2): DTGVSQNPRHKITKRGQNVTFRCDPISEHNRLYWYRQTLGQGPEFLTYFQNEAQLEKSRLLSDRFSAERPKGSFSTLEIQRTEQGDSAMYLCASRRGIGELFFGEGSRLTVL.

The CDR3, as DNA: TGCAGTGCTGCACCACTAGCGGGAGGGCCTAGTGAGCAGTTCTTC. The encoded protein is CSAAPLAGGPSEQFF. This sequence joins TRBV20-1 and TRBJ2-1, with 13 bases lining up with TRBD2. Per germline, CDR1 DFQATT and CDR2 SNEGSKA (reference sequence). The CDR3 extends over 15 amino acids. Trimming at V came to 5 bases and at J to 9 bases, leaving 10 bases not matched to a gene.

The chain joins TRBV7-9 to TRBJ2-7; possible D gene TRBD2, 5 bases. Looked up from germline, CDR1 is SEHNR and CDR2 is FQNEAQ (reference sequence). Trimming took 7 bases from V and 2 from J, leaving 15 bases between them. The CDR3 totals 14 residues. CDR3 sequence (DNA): TGTGCCAGCACCTACCGGGATCGGCCCTACGAGCAGTACTTC. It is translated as CASTYRDRPYEQYF.

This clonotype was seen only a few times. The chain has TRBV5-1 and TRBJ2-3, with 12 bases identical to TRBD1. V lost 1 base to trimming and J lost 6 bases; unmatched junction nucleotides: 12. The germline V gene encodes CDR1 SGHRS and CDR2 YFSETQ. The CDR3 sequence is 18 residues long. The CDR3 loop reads CASSLNPMGQGAADTQYF. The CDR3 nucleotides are TGCGCCAGCAGCTTGAACCCCATGGGACAGGGGGCGGCCGATACGCAGTATTTT.

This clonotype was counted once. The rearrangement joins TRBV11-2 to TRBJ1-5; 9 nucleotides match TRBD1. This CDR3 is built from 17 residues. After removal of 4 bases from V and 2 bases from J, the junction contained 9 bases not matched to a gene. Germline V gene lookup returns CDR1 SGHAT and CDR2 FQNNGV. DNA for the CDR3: TGTGCCAGCAGCTCCCCCAACCGGGACAGGGGCAATCAGCCCCAGCATTTT. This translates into CASSSPNRDRGNQPQHF.

CDR3 loop: CASRTGVYEQYF. CDR3 in DNA: TGTGCCAGCAGGACAGGGGTATACGAGCAGTACTTC. V usage is TRBV27 and J usage is TRBJ2-5, with 8 bases matching TRBD1. Judging by the DNA end, TRBJ2-7 fits better; the J call may be wrong. From germline, CDR1 is MNHEY and CDR2 SMNVEV (reference sequence). This CDR3 is built from 12 residues.

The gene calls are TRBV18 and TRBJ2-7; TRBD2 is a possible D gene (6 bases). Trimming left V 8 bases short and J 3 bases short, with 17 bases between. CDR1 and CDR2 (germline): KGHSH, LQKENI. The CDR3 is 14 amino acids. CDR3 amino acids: CASSGGTGDYEQYF. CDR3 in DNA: TGTGCCAGCAGTGGAGGGACGGGGGACTACGAGCAGTACTTC.

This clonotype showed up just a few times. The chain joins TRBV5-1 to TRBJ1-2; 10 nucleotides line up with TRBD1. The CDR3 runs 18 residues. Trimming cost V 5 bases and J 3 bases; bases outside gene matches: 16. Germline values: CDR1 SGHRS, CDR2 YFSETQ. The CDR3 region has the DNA TGCGCCAGCAGATCCACCCGACCGGGACAGGGGCATGACTATGGCTACACCTTC. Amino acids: CASRSTRPGQGHDYGYTF. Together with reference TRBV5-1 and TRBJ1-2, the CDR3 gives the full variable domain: KAGVTQTPRYLIKTRGQQVTLSCSPISGHRSVSWYQQTPGQGLQFLFEYFSETQRNKGNFPGRFSGRQFSNSRSEMNVSTLELGDSALYLCASRSTRPGQGHDYGYTFGSGTRLTVV.